Described below is a single T cell receptor beta chain sequence and its context. Its antigen is undetermined. Sequencing was performed with immunoSEQ multiplex PCR; in TCRdb, only in-frame clones are kept and a portion is missing. The sample yields around 100,000 clones, about 88% seen once. These data come from a study of T cell responses to AZD1222 COVID-19 vaccine. The study, taken as a whole, reports: Breadth and depth of Spike-specific TCRs rose after two AZD1222 doses. Clonal diversity may have been underestimated, and the donors were mostly white British, with more females than males. Just a handful of people given AZD1222 tested seropositive at baseline.

This receptor was identified in an adult in good health. Source: peripheral blood, taken on day 0 of AZD1222 vaccination.

In DNA, the CDR3 is TGCAGCGTTGACTCAGGGGCCCAACTCTATGGCTACACCTTC. This codes for CSVDSGAQLYGYTF. V usage is TRBV29-1 and J usage is TRBJ1-2; TRBD1 might be the D (6 bases). This CDR3 comprises 14 residues. Germline CDR1 is SQVTM and CDR2 is ANQGSEA. V was pared by 3 bases and J by 4 bases, with 15 bases between.